A selection of T cell receptor beta chains follows, all from one sample in a study of radiation and T cells in renal cell carcinoma. Clones were read by immunoSEQ multiplex PCR, and TCRdb kept only the in-frame ones, dropping some. The data contain 100,000 to 150,000 clones, about four fifths of them singletons. The material sequenced was blood, taken from a patient whose treatment included radiotherapy and nephrectomy. These receptors originate from a man aged 50 to 59 with renal cell carcinoma. Each CDR3 is given with its conserved first and last residue. The order of the fields is clone size, J gene, D gene, V gene, CDR3 DNA, CDR3 protein. The D gene is left open where the match is weak. The size entry is marked missing in some rows and otherwise reads once, few, many or a size class.

. | TRBJ1-6 | . | TRBV5-6 | TGTGCCAGCAGGAAAGGAGGACCCCTCCACTTT | CASRKGGPLHF
. | TRBJ1-1 | TRBD1 | TRBV19 | TGTGCCAGTAGTATCGACAGGGTGAACACTGAAGCTTTCTTT | CASSIDRVNTEAFF
. | TRBJ2-3 | . | TRBV10-2 | TGCGCCAGCAGTACGGACGTCCGTAGGGATACGCAGTATTTT | CASSTDVRRDTQYF
few | TRBJ2-1 | TRBD1 | TRBV6-4 | TGTGCCAGCAGTGAACGGACAGGGGGGGGGAATGAGCAGTTCTTC | CASSERTGGGNEQFF
. | TRBJ1-1 | TRBD1 | TRBV7-8 | TGTGCCAGCAGGGGGACAGGGGGTTTAACTGAAGCTTTCTTT | CASRGTGGLTEAFF
. | TRBJ2-5 | . | TRBV5-1 | TGCGCCAGCAGCTTGGGGTTGGCGGGCCGGGGATTGACCCAGTACTTC | CASSLGLAGRGLTQYF
. | TRBJ2-7 | . | TRBV19 | TGTGCCAGTAGTATAGGCACAGGAGCGTACGAGCAGTACTTC | CASSIGTGAYEQYF
. | TRBJ1-4 | . | TRBV2 | TGTGCCAGCATCGGCCAAACCTTCGGCAAACTGTTTTTT | CASIGQTFGKLFF
. | TRBJ2-7 | . | TRBV6-6 | TGTGCCAGCAGTCCCTCCTACGAGCAGTACTTC | CASSPSYEQYF
. | TRBJ1-3 | . | TRBV7-9 | TGTGCCAGCAGCTTAGAGGCCTATTCTGGAAACACCATATATTTT | CASSLEAYSGNTIYF